This T cell receptor (beta chain) was sequenced in a study of OX40 agonist ivuxolimab in advanced cancers. Study information: Administration of intravenous ivuxolimab to patients occurred every 2 weeks at 0.01 to 10 mg/kg. Cohort: approximately 79% men, mean age approximately 60, aged roughly 23 to 79.

The CDR3 contains 16 residues. V was cut by 2 bases and J by 1 base, with 14 bases left in between. Per the germline V gene, CDR1 is ENHRY and CDR2 is SYGVKD. Produced via immunoSEQ multiplex PCR; TCRdb's table is partial and in-frame only. In the table there are 55,000 to 85,000 clones, roughly 85% of which are singletons. Sequences were derived from CD4+ or CD8+ T cells sorted from blood, sampled in a trial of the OX40 agonist ivuxolimab. The V and J genes are TRBV10-3 and TRBJ1-1, with a weak D call TRBD1 (6 bases). The clonotype was recovered from an adult with an advanced solid tumor such as melanoma, head and neck, liver or kidney cancer. The CDR3 protein is CAISEGGRQSNTEAFF. The CDR3 nucleotides are TGTGCCATCAGTGAGGGGGGCAGGCAGTCGAACACTGAAGCTTTCTTT.